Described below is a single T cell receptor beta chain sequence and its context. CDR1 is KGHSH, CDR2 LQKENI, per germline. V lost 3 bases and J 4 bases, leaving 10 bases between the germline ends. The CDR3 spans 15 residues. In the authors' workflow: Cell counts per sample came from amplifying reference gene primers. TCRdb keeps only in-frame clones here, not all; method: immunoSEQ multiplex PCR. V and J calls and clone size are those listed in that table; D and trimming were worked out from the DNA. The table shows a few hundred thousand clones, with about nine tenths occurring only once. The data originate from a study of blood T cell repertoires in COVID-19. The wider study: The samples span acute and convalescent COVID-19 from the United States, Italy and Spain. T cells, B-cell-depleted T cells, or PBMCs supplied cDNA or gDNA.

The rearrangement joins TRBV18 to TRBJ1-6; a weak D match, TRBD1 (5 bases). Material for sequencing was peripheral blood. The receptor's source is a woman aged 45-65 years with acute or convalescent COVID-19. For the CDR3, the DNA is TGTGCCAGCTCACCGGGCAGGGCTTATAATTCACCCCTCCACTTT. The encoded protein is CASSPGRAYNSPLHF. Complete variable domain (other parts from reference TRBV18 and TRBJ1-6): NAGVMQNPRHLVRRRGQEARLRCSPMKGHSHVYWYRQLPEEGLKFMVYLQKENIIDESGMPKERFSAEFPKEGPSILRIQQVVRGDSAAYFCASSPGRAYNSPLHFGNGTRLTVT.